This T cell receptor beta chain is from a study of T cell changes during pregnancy in multiple sclerosis. In germline, CDR1 is LGHNA, CDR2 YNFKEQ. Unmatched junction bases numbered 5, after V lost 4 bases and J lost 10 bases. This CDR3 has 13 amino acids. Using immunoSEQ multiplex PCR, the repertoire was profiled, and TCRdb retains in-frame clones only, with some absent. The table has over 70,000 clones, just under 95% seen once. Sample: peripheral blood, taken in the third trimester of pregnancy. This chain joins TRBV4-2 and TRBJ2-1; 9 bases are shared with TRBD2. The receptor's source is a female donor with multiple sclerosis, enrolled in a pregnancy study. CDR3 bases: TGTGCCAGCAGCCCTCGGACTAGCGCCGAGCAGTTCTTC. Its protein is CASSPRTSAEQFF.